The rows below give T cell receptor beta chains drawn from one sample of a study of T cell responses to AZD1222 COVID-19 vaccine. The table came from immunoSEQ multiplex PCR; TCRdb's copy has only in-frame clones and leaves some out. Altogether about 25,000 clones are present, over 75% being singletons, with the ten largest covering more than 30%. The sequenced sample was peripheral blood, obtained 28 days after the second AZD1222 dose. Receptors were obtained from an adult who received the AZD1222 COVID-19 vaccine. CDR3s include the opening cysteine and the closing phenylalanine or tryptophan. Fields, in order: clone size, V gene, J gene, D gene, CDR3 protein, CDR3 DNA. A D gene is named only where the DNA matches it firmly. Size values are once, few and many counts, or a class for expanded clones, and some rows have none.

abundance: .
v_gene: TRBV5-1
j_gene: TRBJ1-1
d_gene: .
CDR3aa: CASSLAGRTEAFF
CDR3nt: TGCGCCAGCAGCTTGGCCGGCAGGACTGAAGCTTTCTTT

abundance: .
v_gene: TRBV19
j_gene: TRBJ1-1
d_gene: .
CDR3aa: CASSIPGSYTEAFF
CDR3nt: TGTGCCAGTAGTATCCCAGGGTCTTACACTGAAGCTTTCTTT

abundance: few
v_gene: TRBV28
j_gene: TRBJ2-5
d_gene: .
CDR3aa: CASSKNRATWGTQYF
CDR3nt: TGTGCCAGCAGCAAAAACAGGGCCACGTGGGGGACCCAGTACTTC

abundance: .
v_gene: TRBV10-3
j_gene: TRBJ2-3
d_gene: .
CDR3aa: CAISEFMGTSTDTQYF
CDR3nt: TGTGCCATCAGTGAGTTCATGGGAACTAGCACAGATACGCAGTATTTT

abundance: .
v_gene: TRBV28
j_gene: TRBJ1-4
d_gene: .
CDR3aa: CASSGIGAGATNEKLFF
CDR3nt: TGTGCCAGCAGTGGGATTGGGGCGGGGGCAACTAATGAAAAACTGTTTTTT

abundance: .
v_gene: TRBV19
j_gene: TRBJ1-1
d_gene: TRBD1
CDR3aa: CASRLWGFEGADTEAFF
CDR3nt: TGTGCCAGTCGGTTATGGGGGTTCGAGGGGGCCGACACTGAAGCTTTCTTT

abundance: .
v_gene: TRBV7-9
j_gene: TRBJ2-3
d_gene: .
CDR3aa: CASSLSRSGADTQYF
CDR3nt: TGTGCCAGCAGCTTAAGCCGCTCAGGGGCCGATACGCAGTATTTT

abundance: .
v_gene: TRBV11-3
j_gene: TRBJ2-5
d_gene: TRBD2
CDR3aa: CASSLSGAETQYF
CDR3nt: TGTGCCAGCAGCCTGAGCGGGGCGGAGACCCAGTACTTC

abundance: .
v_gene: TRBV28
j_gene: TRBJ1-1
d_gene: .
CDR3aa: CASSGAGQNHAEAFF
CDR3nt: TGTGCCAGCAGTGGGGCGGGTCAGAATCATGCTGAAGCTTTCTTT

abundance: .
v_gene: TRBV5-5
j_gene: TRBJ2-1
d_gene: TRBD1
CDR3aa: CASSTGQGVDNEQFF
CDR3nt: TGTGCCAGCAGCACGGGACAGGGGGTTGACAATGAGCAGTTCTTC

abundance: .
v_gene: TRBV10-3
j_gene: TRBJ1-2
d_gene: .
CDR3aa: CAISEIGTNSNYGYTF
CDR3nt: TGTGCCATCAGTGAGATTGGCACAAACTCTAACTATGGCTACACCTTC

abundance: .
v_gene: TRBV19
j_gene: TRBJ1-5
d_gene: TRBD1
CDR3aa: CASMKGAIGYSNQPQHF
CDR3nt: TGTGCCAGTATGAAGGGGGCGATCGGGTATAGCAATCAGCCCCAGCATTTT

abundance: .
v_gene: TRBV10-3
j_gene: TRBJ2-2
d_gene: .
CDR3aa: CAISVGAGATGELFF
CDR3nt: TGTGCCATCAGTGTTGGGGCGGGGGCCACCGGGGAGCTGTTTTTT

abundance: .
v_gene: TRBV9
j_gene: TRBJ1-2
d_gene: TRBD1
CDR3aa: CASSTWDSYGYTF
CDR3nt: TGTGCCAGCAGCACGTGGGACAGCTATGGCTACACCTTC

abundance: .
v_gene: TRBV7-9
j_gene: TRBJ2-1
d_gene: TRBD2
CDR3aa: CASSPLSGSSYNEQFF
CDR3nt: TGTGCCAGCAGCCCCCTTAGCGGGAGCTCCTACAATGAGCAGTTCTTC

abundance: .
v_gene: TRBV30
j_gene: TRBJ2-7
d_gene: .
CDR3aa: CAWSGQTGGEQYF
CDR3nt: TGTGCCTGGAGTGGACAGACAGGCGGCGAGCAGTACTTC

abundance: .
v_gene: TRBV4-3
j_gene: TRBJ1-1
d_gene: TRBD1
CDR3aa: CASSQDWGTVSDRMNTEAFF
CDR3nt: TGCGCCAGCAGCCAAGATTGGGGGACAGTTTCTGATCGGATGAACACTGAAGCTTTCTTT

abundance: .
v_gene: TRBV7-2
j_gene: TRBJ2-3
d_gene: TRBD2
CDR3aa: CASSPPRRELTQYF
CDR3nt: TGTGCCAGCAGCCCCCCGAGGCGGGAGCTTACGCAGTATTTT

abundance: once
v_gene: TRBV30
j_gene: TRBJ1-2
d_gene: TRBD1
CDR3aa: CASNPPGGVFYGYTF
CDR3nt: TGTGCCTCCAATCCGCCAGGGGGCGTTTTCTATGGCTACACCTTC

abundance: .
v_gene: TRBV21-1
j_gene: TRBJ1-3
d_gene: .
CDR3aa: CASSKVGGAGNTIYF
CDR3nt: TGTGCCAGCAGCAAAGTGGGGGGGGCTGGAAACACCATATATTTT

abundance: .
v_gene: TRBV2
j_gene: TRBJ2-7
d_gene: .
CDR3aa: CASSRDSQRQYF
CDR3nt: TGTGCCAGCAGCAGGGACTCCCAGAGGCAGTACTTC

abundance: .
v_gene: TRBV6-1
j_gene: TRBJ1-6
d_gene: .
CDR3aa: CASSEFTGSLSPLHF
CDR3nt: TGTGCCAGCAGTGAATTTACAGGTTCTTTGTCACCCCTCCACTTT

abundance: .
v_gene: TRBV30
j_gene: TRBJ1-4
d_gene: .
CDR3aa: CAWMRRPNEKLFF
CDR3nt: TGTGCCTGGATGAGGAGGCCGAATGAAAAACTGTTTTTT

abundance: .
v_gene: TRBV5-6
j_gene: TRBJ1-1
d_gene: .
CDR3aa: CASSWGVKGTEAFF
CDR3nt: TGTGCCAGCAGCTGGGGGGTCAAGGGCACTGAAGCTTTCTTT

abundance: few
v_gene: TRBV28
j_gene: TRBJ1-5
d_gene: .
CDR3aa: CASKTTGQPQHF
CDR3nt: TGTGCCAGTAAAACTACGGGGCAGCCCCAGCATTTT

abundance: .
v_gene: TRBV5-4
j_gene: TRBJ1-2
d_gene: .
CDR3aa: CASSPDGNYGYTF
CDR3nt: TGTGCCAGCAGCCCCGACGGAAACTATGGCTACACCTTC

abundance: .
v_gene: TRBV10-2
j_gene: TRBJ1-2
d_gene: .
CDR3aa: CASSREGAGYGYTF
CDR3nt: TGCGCCAGCAGTCGTGAGGGCGCGGGCTATGGCTACACCTTC

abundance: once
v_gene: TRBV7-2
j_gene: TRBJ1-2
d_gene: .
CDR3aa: CASSTSVDDYGYTF
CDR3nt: TGTGCCAGCAGCACTAGCGTAGACGACTATGGCTACACCTTC

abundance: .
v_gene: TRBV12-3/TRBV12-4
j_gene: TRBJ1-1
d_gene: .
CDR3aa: CASSSYANTEAFF
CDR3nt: TGTGCCAGCAGCAGTTATGCGAACACTGAAGCTTTCTTT

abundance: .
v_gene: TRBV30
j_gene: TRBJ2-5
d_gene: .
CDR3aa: CAWSVSGGETQYF
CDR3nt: TGTGCCTGGAGTGTAAGTGGGGGAGAGACCCAGTACTTC

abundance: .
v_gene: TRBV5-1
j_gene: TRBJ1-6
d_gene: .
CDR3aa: CASSKEPGSNSPLHF
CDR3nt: TGCGCCAGCAGCAAGGAGCCGGGATCTAATTCACCCCTCCACTTT

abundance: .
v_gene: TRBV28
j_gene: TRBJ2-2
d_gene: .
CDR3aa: CASSLGGARRNGELFF
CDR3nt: TGTGCCAGCAGTTTAGGGGGGGCGCGTAGGAACGGGGAGCTGTTTTTT

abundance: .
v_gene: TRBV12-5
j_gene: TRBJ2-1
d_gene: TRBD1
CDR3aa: CASRMGQGANNEQFF
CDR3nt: TGTGCTAGTAGGATGGGACAGGGGGCGAACAATGAGCAGTTCTTC

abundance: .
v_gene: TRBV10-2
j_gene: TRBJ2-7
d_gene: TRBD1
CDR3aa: CASSTQGAYEQYF
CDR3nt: TGCGCCAGCAGTACTCAGGGGGCGTACGAGCAGTACTTC

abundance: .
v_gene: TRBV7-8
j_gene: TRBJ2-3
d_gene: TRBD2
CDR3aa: CASSLGRSGSVPTDTQYF
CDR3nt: TGTGCCAGCAGCTTAGGCCGGAGCGGGAGTGTCCCCACAGATACGCAGTATTTT

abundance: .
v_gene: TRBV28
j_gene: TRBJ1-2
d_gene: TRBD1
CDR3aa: CASTWDRGTSANYGYTF
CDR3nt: TGTGCCAGCACTTGGGACAGGGGGACCTCTGCTAACTATGGCTACACCTTC

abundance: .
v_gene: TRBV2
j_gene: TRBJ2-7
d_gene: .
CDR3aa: CASSWNGGPTVQYF
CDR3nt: TGTGCCAGCAGTTGGAACGGGGGTCCTACGGTGCAGTACTTC

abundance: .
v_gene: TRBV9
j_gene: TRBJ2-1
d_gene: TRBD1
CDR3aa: CASSVESRDRRFF
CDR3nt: TGTGCCAGCAGCGTAGAGTCTCGGGACAGACGGTTCTTC

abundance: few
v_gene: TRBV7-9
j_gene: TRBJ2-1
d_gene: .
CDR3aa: CASTPSEINEQFF
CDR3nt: TGTGCCAGCACCCCCTCGGAGATCAATGAGCAGTTCTTC

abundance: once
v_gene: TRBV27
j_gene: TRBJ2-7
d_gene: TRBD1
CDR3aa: CASSLEPPGQVSSYEQYF
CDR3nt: TGTGCCAGCAGTTTAGAGCCCCCGGGACAGGTGAGCTCCTACGAGCAGTACTTC

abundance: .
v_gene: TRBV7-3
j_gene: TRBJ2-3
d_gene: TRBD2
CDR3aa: CASSLTGLAGDRDTQYF
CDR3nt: TGTGCCAGCAGCTTAACGGGTCTAGCGGGAGATAGAGATACGCAGTATTTT

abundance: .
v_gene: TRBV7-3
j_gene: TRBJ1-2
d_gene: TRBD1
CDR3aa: CASSLMGQKDGYTF
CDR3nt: TGTGCCAGCAGCTTAATGGGACAGAAGGATGGCTACACCTTC

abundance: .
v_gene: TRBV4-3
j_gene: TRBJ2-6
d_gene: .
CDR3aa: CASSQAGGGGANVLTF
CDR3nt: TGCGCCAGCAGCCAAGCCGGGGGAGGAGGGGCCAACGTCCTGACTTTC